This T cell receptor beta chain was captured by sequencing in a study of Ad26.COV2.S vaccination and SARS-CoV-2 variants listed by TCRdb under 2021. Background on the whole study: Vaccine-arm donors were drawn from COV1001, a multicentre, randomized, double-blind, placebo-controlled phase I-IIa trial of Ad26.COV2.S in healthy adults. Ad26.COV2.S was administered intramuscularly at 5 x 10^10 or 1 x 10^11 viral particles, either as a single shot or as two shots given 56 days apart. Sequencing of the TCRbeta repertoire served to evaluate the specificity and breadth of SARS-CoV-2-reactive T cell receptors following Ad26.COV2.S vaccination. A total of around 32 samples were included in the TCR-sequenced set, comprising roughly 20 Ad26.COV2.S vaccine recipients, 5 placebo recipients and 8 SARS-CoV-2 convalescent individuals. Participants in the trial were split at random into five groups of five each, receiving low-dose or high-dose Ad26.COV2.S once or twice, or else placebo on both occasions. Blinding of investigators to trial group allocation was maintained during experiments and outcome assessment. Overall results and qualifications from the work: Vaccine and placebo recipients had comparable non-spike TCR breadth, which fits with the vaccine containing only spike. The study was not powered to compare responses between vaccine doses or regimens. Substantial breadth of spike-specific CD8+ and CD4+ T cell responses was reported after vaccination. It was noted by the authors that total T cell responses may have been underestimated by the TCR breadth and depth analyses. Ad26.COV2.S recipients had higher spike-specific TCR breadth than placebo recipients (P = 0.0014).

The immunoSEQ Assay was used to sequence TCRbeta CDR3 regions. After extraction, genomic DNA underwent amplification by bias-controlled multiplex PCR, followed by high-throughput sequencing. Processing in the source paper ran as follows. To quantify the absolute abundance of every unique TCRbeta CDR3 region, sequences were collapsed and filtered. Usable DNA was measured by amplifying reference genes present in all nucleated cells, and TCRbeta template counts were normalized to that usable DNA to estimate T cell fraction. Repertoire TCRs were annotated as SARS-CoV-2-specific when V gene, CDR3 amino acid sequence and J gene were exactly matched to a known reactive TCR set. The reference SARS-CoV-2 TCR set was derived from MIRA and filtered for enrichment in COVID-19-positive ImmuneCODE repertoires, a step that removed public or cross-reactive TCRs. Using the MIRA antigens, annotated TCRs were further analysed by specific ORF or by position within an ORF. Depth was the summed frequency of annotated unique rearrangements, while breadth was defined as annotated unique rearrangements over total unique productive rearrangements. Group comparisons of TCR breadth used two-sided Wilcoxon rank-sum tests. Sourced from immuneACCESS, this table was stored by TCRdb with only in-frame sequences that have V and J called. A share of the clones is absent; for the studies checked, an unresolved V gene accounts for under half, and the remainder has no known explanation. Clone size and the V and J calls come from that table; the DNA yielded D and trimming. For this sample there are roughly 700,000 clones; about 90% appear just once. Jointly, the top ten make up roughly 1.5% of the sample.

As concerns this clone: The antigen this receptor binds is unknown. It has no much larger one-base neighbor in the sample; base qualities were not kept.

The germline V gene yields SGHAT for CDR1 and FQNNGV for CDR2. Relative to germline, V is missing 4 bases and J is missing 2 bases, with 8 bases of the junction outside any gene match. The cysteine opens and the phenylalanine closes a CDR3 of 18 amino acids. Only CDR3 DNA remains: 54 bases, in frame from the first base. The treatment or condition label, read with the paper, signifies: 15 to 20 received Ad26.COV2.S at low or high dose, single or two shots; about five received placebo; per-sample allocation not given. For vaccine and placebo recipients, the sequenced repertoires came from samples collected on day 63 after the first injection. Cohort 1b enrolled about two dozen adults aged 18-55 years at a single site in Boston, USA, between 29 July and 7 August 2020. Ad26.COV2.S consisted of a replication-incompetent adenovirus type 26 vector by which a prefusion-stabilized SARS-CoV-2 spike protein from the original Wuhan strain was expressed.

This TCR was recovered from a person aged 18-60 years who received the Ad26.COV2.S COVID-19 vaccine or a placebo. The starting material was peripheral blood, obtained in a trial of Ad26.COV2.S vaccine versus placebo. The chain joins TRBV11-2 to TRBJ2-5; 15 bases in the middle match TRBD2. The nucleotide sequence is given as TGTGCCAGCAGCTCTCGACGGGGGACTAGCGGGGGGCAAGAGACCCAGTACTTC. Translation gives CASSSRRGTSGGQETQYF.